This TCR beta chain emerged from a study of shared clonotypes between healthy human individuals. Trimming took off 3 bases at V and 12 bases at J, with 10 bases between the two ends. Germline V gives CDR1 KGHSH, CDR2 LQKENI. The CDR3 extends over 11 amino acids. Genomic DNA of every subset was divided equally among multiple immunoSEQ plates. Produced via immunoSEQ multiplex PCR; TCRdb's table is partial and in-frame only. Found here are more than 1,200,000 clones, about 98.5% of them singletons; the top ten hold approximately 0.4%. The sample consisted of naive CD4+ T cells sorted from blood. Subset described: CD45RA+ positively selected. The chain links TRBV18 to TRBJ2-3, with no clear D. This TCR was recovered from a man aged 25 to 40 in good health. CDR3 sequence: CASSPQWSQYF. CDR3 nucleotides: TGTGCCAGCTCACCGCAGTGGTCCCAGTATTTT.